Listed here are 26 T cell receptor beta chains from one sample, sequenced in a study of blood T cell repertoires in COVID-19. Libraries were prepared by immunoSEQ multiplex PCR; TCRdb keeps only in-frame clonotypes and omits some of them. The sample yields 65,000 to 95,000 clones, 70% to 90% seen once. The sample consisted of peripheral blood. The receptors come from a man aged 65 to 79 with active or convalescent COVID-19.

This clone showed up just a few times. This chain links TRBV5-1 with TRBJ1-2; 10 nucleotides agree with TRBD1. This CDR3 is built from 16 residues. Germline values: CDR1 SGHRS, CDR2 YFSETQ. V lost 3 bases and J lost 4; bases outside the gene matches: 9. CDR3 loop: CASSSRDRGNSYGYTF. CDR3 in DNA: TGCGCCAGCAGCTCCAGGGACAGGGGCAATAGCTATGGCTACACCTTC.

This clone was counted between two and nine times. The chain recombines TRBV27 with TRBJ1-5; D gene ambiguous. Trimming stripped 8 bases from V and 0 bases from J, with 26 bases between. Germline CDR1 reads MNHEY; CDR2 reads SMNVEV (reference sequence). The CDR3 length is 19 residues. DNA for the CDR3: TGTGCCAGCGTCCTTGAGGGCCGGCCCTTCTGCTATAGCAATCAGCCCCAGCATTTT. It is translated as CASVLEGRPFCYSNQPQHF.

This clone was observed a single time. The J gene is TRBJ2-3, the V gene TRBV30; 9 nucleotides agree with TRBD2. Trimming removed 1 base from V and 1 base from J; junction bases left unmatched: 6. CDR3 length equals 16 residues. CDR1 and CDR2 from the germline V gene are GTSNPN and SVGIG (reference sequence). As DNA, the CDR3 is TGTGCCTGGAGTGGCGCAAAGCGGGGGGGCACAGATACGCAGTATTTT. Protein sequence: CAWSGAKRGGTDTQYF.

This rearrangement joins TRBV19 to TRBJ1-2, with D tentatively TRBD1 (6 bases). V lost 4 bases and J 4 bases, leaving 19 bases between the germline ends. This CDR3 is 16 amino acids long. Germline lookup yields CDR1 LNHDA and CDR2 SQIVND (reference sequence). CDR3 protein: CASSTWTARDLYGYTF. CDR3 sequence (DNA): TGTGCCAGTAGTACGTGGACAGCCAGAGACCTCTATGGCTACACCTTC.

V is TRBV6-5 and J is TRBJ1-2; 11 nucleotides match TRBD1. The CDR3 sequence is 14 residues long. Germline-derived CDR1 and CDR2 are MNHEY and SVGAGI. V dropped 4 bases and J dropped 6; count of bases not matched to a gene: 4. The CDR3: CASSFGQGANGYTF. The CDR3 nucleotides read TGTGCCAGCAGTTTTGGACAGGGGGCAAATGGCTACACCTTC.

V usage is TRBV5-8 and J usage is TRBJ1-2; 9 bases are shared with TRBD1. The germline V gene encodes CDR1 SGHTS and CDR2 YDEGEE. The CDR3 extends over 16 amino acids. Trimming took 4 bases from V and 0 from J; bases not matched to a gene: 7. CDR3 in amino acids: CASSQDRGGSNYGYTF. The CDR3 DNA is TGTGCCAGCAGCCAGGACAGGGGAGGATCTAACTATGGCTACACCTTC.

The chain couples TRBV5-1 to TRBJ2-7; 9 nucleotides align to TRBD1. Germline V gives CDR1 SGHRS, CDR2 YFSETQ. The CDR3 is 15 amino acids. V gave up 2 bases and J gave up 5 bases; unmatched junction bases: 8. The CDR3: CASSFTGQGRHEQYF. For the CDR3, the DNA is TGCGCCAGCAGCTTTACGGGACAGGGCAGACACGAGCAGTACTTC.

The chain recombines TRBV5-1 with TRBJ1-1; no reliable D call. CDR1 is SGHRS, CDR2 YFSETQ, per germline. Trimming removed 4 bases at V and 1 base at J, with 17 bases between. The CDR3 consists of 16 residues. CDR3 sequence (DNA): TGCGCCAGCAGCCCACGAAGCGGTCGAGAGAACACTGAAGCTTTCTTT. Residues: CASSPRSGRENTEAFF. The variable domain in full, with the rest retrieved from reference TRBV5-1 and TRBJ1-1, is KAGVTQTPRYLIKTRGQQVTLSCSPISGHRSVSWYQQTPGQGLQFLFEYFSETQRNKGNFPGRFSGRQFSNSRSEMNVSTLELGDSALYLCASSPRSGRENTEAFFGQGTRLTVV.

CDR3 DNA: TGTGCCAGTAGTATAAACAGGGCGGCAGATACGCAGTATTTT. Translation: CASSINRAADTQYF. The rearrangement uses TRBV19 and TRBJ2-3; D is possibly TRBD1 (6 bases). Between the trimmed V and J ends, which lost 2 bases and 4 bases, there was a span of 10 bases. Per germline, CDR1 LNHDA and CDR2 SQIVND (reference sequence). The CDR3 consists of 14 residues.

The chain joins TRBV29-1 to TRBJ1-2, with 8 bases identical to TRBD1. V was clipped by 3 bases and J by 4 bases; unmatched bases: 7. The CDR3 totals 14 residues. Germline-derived CDR1 and CDR2 are SQVTM and ANQGSEA. CDR3: CSVDSQGASYGYTF. The DNA of the CDR3 is TGCAGCGTTGATTCCCAGGGGGCCAGCTATGGCTACACCTTC.

V usage is TRBV6-5 and J usage is TRBJ1-1; the match to TRBD1 covers 10 bases. Germline assignment: CDR1 MNHEY and CDR2 SVGAGI. Trimming at V came to 7 bases and at J to 6 bases, leaving 5 bases not matched to a gene. The CDR3 has 13 residues. CDR3 sequence reads: CASNRDRGAEAFF. CDR3 sequence (DNA): TGTGCCAGCAACCGGGACAGGGGTGCTGAAGCTTTCTTT.

The count of this clone is one. The CDR3 region is CASSYVAGSSYNEQFF. CDR3 coding DNA: TGTGCCAGCAGCTACGTAGCGGGGAGCTCCTACAATGAGCAGTTCTTC. The chain links TRBV7-2 to TRBJ2-1; TRBD2 matches 8 bases. In germline, CDR1 is SGHTA, CDR2 FQGNSA. This CDR3 spans 16 amino acids. The trim removed 4 bases at V and 0 bases at J, leaving 5 bases unmatched.

This clone occurred a few times. Within the sample, other DNA sequences also encode this same CDR3. The J gene is TRBJ2-1, the V gene TRBV9; D ambiguous. V gave up 0 bases and J gave up 4 bases, with 5 bases separating them. The CDR3 length is 13 residues. Germline CDR1 SGDLS, CDR2 YYNGEE. The CDR3 nucleotides are TGTGCCAGCAGCGTAGCAGGATACAATGAGCAGTTCTTC. This encodes CASSVAGYNEQFF.

This clone showed up many times. The rearrangement links TRBV19 to TRBJ2-1; TRBD2 is a possible D gene (5 bases). Germline-derived CDR1 and CDR2 are LNHDA and SQIVND (reference sequence). This CDR3 contains 15 residues. V was trimmed by 3 bases and J by 5 bases, leaving 14 bases between them. The CDR3 loop is CASSIGVLEHNEQFF. In DNA form, the CDR3 reads TGTGCCAGTAGTATCGGGGTTTTGGAGCACAATGAGCAGTTCTTC.

The rearrangement joins TRBV5-1 to TRBJ1-5, with 11 bases identical to TRBD1. Germline V lookup: CDR1 SGHRS, CDR2 YFSETQ. The V segment lost 4 bases and the J segment 6 bases; nucleotides outside the gene matches: 3. The CDR3 totals 14 residues. The CDR3 coding sequence is TGCGCCAGCAGCGCGGGGACAGGGGGTCAGCCCCAGCATTTT. It is translated as CASSAGTGGQPQHF.

The rearrangement joins TRBV28 to TRBJ2-7; D is unclear. The CDR3 is 14 residues long. The V and J ends lost 2 bases and 1 base respectively, with 9 bases between them. Germline CDR1 and CDR2: MDHEN and SYDVKM. The CDR3 nucleotides are TGTGCCAGCAGTTTAAGGATACTATCCTACGAGCAGTACTTC. This gives the protein CASSLRILSYEQYF. The full variable domain, in which reference TRBV28 and TRBJ2-7 provide the parts outside the CDR3, is DVKVTQSSRYLVKRTGEKVFLECVQDMDHENMFWYRQDPGLGLRLIYFSYDVKMKEKGDIPEGYSVSREKKERFSLILESASTNQTSMYLCASSLRILSYEQYFGPGTRLTVT.

The gene calls are TRBV4-1 and TRBJ2-7; 9 nucleotides line up with TRBD1. The CDR3 extends over 14 amino acids. CDR1 is MGHRA, CDR2 YSYEKL, per germline. The J segment lost 4 bases and the V segment lost 4 bases, leaving 5 bases of the junction unmatched. The CDR3 DNA reads as TGCGCCAGCAGCCGAGGACAGGGGACATACGAGCAGTACTTC. This sequence encodes CASSRGQGTYEQYF.

The chain employs TRBV5-1 and TRBJ2-5; D ambiguous. The CDR3 runs to 13 residues. The V end was cut by 1 base, the J end by 5 bases, with 9 bases between. CDR1 is SGHRS and CDR2 is YFSETQ in the germline V gene. The CDR3 is CASSLPESETQYF. CDR3 nucleotides: TGCGCCAGCAGCTTGCCCGAGTCTGAGACCCAGTACTTC.

The chain is built from TRBV30 and TRBJ1-4; possibly TRBD1 for D (6 bases). V shed 0 bases and J shed 7 bases, with 15 bases lying between them. CDR1 and CDR2 (germline): GTSNPN, SVGIG (reference sequence). The CDR3 covers 15 residues. CDR3 amino acids: CAWSVPGRGSEKLFF. Here the CDR3 DNA reads TGTGCCTGGAGTGTACCGGGCAGGGGTTCTGAAAAACTGTTTTTT.

This clone showed up just once. The V and J genes are TRBV5-1 and TRBJ1-4, with D unresolved. CDR1 is SGHRS, CDR2 YFSETQ, per germline. Trimming took 0 bases from V and 5 from J, leaving 8 bases between them. The CDR3 spans 14 residues. The CDR3 loop reads CASSLGEFNEKLFF. The CDR3 DNA sequence: TGCGCCAGCAGCTTGGGAGAATTCAATGAAAAACTGTTTTTT.

The chain uses TRBV5-4 and TRBJ2-7; 13 nucleotides match TRBD2. V lost 5 bases, J lost 7 bases, and 9 bases stayed unmatched. Germline V gene sequence: CDR1 SGHNT, CDR2 YYREEE (reference sequence). This CDR3 has 15 amino acids. This CDR3 is CASSAAGLAGVEQYF. For the CDR3, the DNA is TGTGCCAGCAGTGCCGCCGGACTAGCGGGGGTTGAGCAGTACTTC.

V gene TRBV28 combines with J gene TRBJ1-2; D remains ambiguous. CDR3 size: 15 residues. Germline V CDR1 and CDR2: MDHEN, SYDVKM. Trimming removed 7 bases from V and 3 bases from J, with 18 bases in between. The CDR3 DNA reads as TGTGCCAGCACCCCAGCGTGGAGCAACCACTATGGCTACACCTTC. It translates to CASTPAWSNHYGYTF.

V is TRBV30 and J is TRBJ2-7, with 7 bases matching TRBD1. J lost 3 bases, V lost 1 base, and 6 bases had no gene match. CDR1 and CDR2 (germline): GTSNPN, SVGIG (reference sequence). The CDR3 has 14 residues. The CDR3 sequence: CAWSGQGVIYEQYF. Written as DNA, the CDR3 is TGTGCCTGGAGTGGACAGGGAGTGATCTACGAGCAGTACTTC.

Written as DNA, the CDR3 is TGTGCCAGCACCGATGTACAGGGCTTCAGTTCACCCCTCCACTTT. Residues: CASTDVQGFSSPLHF. This chain joins TRBV7-2 and TRBJ1-6; perhaps TRBD1 as D (6 bases). The CDR3 spans 15 residues. The germline V and J ends were trimmed by 7 bases and 9 bases, with 19 bases remaining between them. Germline CDR1 and CDR2: SGHTA and FQGNSA.

Only a few counts were recorded for this clone. The chain is built from TRBV7-8 and TRBJ1-2, with no clear D. CDR3 length: 13 residues. The V gene lost 1 base and the J gene lost 5 bases, with 8 bases spanning the gap. CDR1 and CDR2 (germline): SGHVS, FQNEAQ. CDR3 DNA: TGTGCCAGCAGCTTAGGGGCATCGTATGGCTACACCTTC. Amino acids: CASSLGASYGYTF.

The V gene is TRBV10-3, the J gene TRBJ2-3; 10 bases are a match to TRBD2. The CDR3 totals 15 residues. CDR1 is ENHRY, CDR2 SYGVKD, per germline. With 3 bases clipped from V and 3 bases from J, the junction kept 3 bases outside the gene matches. The CDR3 is CAISEAGGQTDTQYF. DNA of the CDR3: TGTGCCATCAGTGAAGCGGGGGGGCAGACAGATACGCAGTATTTT.